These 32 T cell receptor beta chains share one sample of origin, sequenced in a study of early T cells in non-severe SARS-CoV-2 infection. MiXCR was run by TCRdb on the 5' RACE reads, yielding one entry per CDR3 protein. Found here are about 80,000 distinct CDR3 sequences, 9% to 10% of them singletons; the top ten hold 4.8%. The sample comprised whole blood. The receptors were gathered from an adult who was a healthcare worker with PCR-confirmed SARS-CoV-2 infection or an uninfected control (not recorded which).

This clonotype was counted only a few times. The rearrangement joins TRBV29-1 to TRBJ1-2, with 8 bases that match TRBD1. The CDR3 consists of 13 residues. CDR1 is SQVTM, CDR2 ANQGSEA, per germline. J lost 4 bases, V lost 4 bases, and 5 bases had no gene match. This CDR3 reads CSVVSGQGYGYTF. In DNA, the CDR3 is TGCAGCGTTGTTTCAGGACAGGGCTATGGCTACACCTTC.

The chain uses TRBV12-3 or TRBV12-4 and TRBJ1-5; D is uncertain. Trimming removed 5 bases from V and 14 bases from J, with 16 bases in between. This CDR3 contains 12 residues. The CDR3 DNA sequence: TGTGCCAGCAGTCACTCGAGAGGAGAGGAGCATTTT. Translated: CASSHSRGEEHF.

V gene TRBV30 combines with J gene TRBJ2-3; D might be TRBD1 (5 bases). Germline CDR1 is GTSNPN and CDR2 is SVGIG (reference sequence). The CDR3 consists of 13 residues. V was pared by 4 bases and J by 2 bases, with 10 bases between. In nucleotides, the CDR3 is TGTGCCTGGAAGGCAGGGATCACAGATACGCAGTATTTT. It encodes CAWKAGITDTQYF.

The CDR3 spells CASSYGHYSNQPQHF. The CDR3 bases are TGTGCCAGCAGTTACGGCCACTATAGCAATCAGCCCCAGCATTTT. The V and J genes are TRBV7-9 and TRBJ1-5; D not certain. The CDR3 contains 15 residues. Trimming took 6 bases from V and 0 from J, leaving 12 bases between them. Germline V gene lookup returns CDR1 SEHNR and CDR2 FQNEAQ (reference sequence). Together with reference TRBV7-9 and TRBJ1-5, the CDR3 gives the full variable domain: DTGVSQNPRHKITKRGQNVTFRCDPISEHNRLYWYRQTLGQGPEFLTYFQNEAQLEKSRLLSDRFSAERPKGSFSTLEIQRTEQGDSAMYLCASSYGHYSNQPQHFGDGTRLSIL.

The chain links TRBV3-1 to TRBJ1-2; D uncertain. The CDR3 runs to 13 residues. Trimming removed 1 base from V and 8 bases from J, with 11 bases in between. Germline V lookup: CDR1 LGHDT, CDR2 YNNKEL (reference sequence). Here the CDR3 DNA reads TGTGCCAGCAGCCAAGGCTCAGATGGAGGCTACACCTTC. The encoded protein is CASSQGSDGGYTF.

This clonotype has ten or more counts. The CDR3 DNA reads TGTGCCAGCAGCTTAGAAGGCGGGAGTAGGGGTGAGCAGTTCTTC. The encoded protein is CASSLEGGSRGEQFF. V and J are TRBV11-2 and TRBJ2-1, with 7 nucleotides matching TRBD2. V lost 0 bases, J lost 9 bases, and 8 bases stayed unmatched. CDR3 length: 15 residues. The germline V gene encodes CDR1 SGHAT and CDR2 FQNNGV. Full variable domain (remainder filled in from reference TRBV11-2 and TRBJ2-1): EAGVAQSPRYKIIEKRQSVAFWCNPISGHATLYWYQQILGQGPKLLIQFQNNGVVDDSQLPKDRFSAERLKGVDSTLKIQPAKLEDSAVYLCASSLEGGSRGEQFFGPGTRLTVL.

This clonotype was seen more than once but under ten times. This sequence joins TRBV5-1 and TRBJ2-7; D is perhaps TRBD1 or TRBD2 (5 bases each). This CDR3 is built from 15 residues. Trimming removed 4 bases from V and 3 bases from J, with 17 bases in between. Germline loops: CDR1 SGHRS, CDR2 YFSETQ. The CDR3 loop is CASSRDVTNLYEQYF. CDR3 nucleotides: TGCGCCAGCAGCAGGGACGTCACAAACCTCTACGAGCAGTACTTC.

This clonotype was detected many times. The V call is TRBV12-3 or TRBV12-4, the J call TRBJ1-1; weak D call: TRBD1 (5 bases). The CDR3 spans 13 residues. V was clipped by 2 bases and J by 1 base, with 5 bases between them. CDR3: CASSLQGNTEAFF. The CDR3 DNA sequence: TGTGCCAGCAGTTTACAGGGGAACACTGAAGCTTTCTTT.

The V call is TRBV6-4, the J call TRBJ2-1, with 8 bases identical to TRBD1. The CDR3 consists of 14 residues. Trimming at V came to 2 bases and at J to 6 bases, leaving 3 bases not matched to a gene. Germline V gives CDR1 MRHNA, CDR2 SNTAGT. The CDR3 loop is CASSDDTGGNEQFF. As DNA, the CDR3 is TGTGCCAGCAGTGACGACACAGGGGGCAATGAGCAGTTCTTC.

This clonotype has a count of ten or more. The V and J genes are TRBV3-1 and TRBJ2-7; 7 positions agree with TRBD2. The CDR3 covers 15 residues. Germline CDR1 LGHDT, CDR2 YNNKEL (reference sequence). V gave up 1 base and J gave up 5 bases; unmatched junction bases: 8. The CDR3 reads CASSQGPAGRDEQYF. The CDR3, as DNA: TGTGCCAGCAGCCAAGGTCCAGCGGGACGGGACGAGCAGTACTTC.

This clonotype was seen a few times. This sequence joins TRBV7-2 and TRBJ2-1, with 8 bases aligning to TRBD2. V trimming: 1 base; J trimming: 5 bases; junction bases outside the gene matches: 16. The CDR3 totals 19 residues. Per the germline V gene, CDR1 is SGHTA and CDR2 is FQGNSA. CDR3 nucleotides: TGTGCCAGCAGCTTAGGAGAAGCCCTAGCGGGCCTGGAGGACAATGAGCAGTTCTTC. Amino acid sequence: CASSLGEALAGLEDNEQFF.

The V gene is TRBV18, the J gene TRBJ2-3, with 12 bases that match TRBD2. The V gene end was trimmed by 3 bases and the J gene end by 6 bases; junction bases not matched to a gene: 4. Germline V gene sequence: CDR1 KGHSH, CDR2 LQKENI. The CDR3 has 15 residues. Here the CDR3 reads CASSPLGLAGDTQYF. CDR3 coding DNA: TGTGCCAGCTCACCCCTGGGACTAGCGGGCGATACGCAGTATTTT.

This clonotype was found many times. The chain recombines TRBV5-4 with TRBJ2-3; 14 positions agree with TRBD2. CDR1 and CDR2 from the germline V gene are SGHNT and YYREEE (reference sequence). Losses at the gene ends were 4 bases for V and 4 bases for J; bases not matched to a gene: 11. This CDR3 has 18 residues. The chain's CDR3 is CASSPGTSGSLRADTQYF. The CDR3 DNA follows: TGTGCCAGCAGCCCTGGGACTAGCGGGAGCCTTCGCGCAGATACGCAGTATTTT.

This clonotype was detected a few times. For the CDR3, the DNA is TGTGCCAGCAAATACTCAGGGAAGTACGAGCAGTACTTC. It specifies CASKYSGKYEQYF. The chain carries TRBV11-2 and TRBJ2-7; tentative D call: TRBD1 (5 bases). The length of the CDR3 is 13 residues. Trimming left V 7 bases short and J 4 bases short, with 14 bases between. The germline gives CDR1 SGHAT, CDR2 FQNNGV. The full variable domain, in which reference TRBV11-2 and TRBJ2-7 provide the parts outside the CDR3, is EAGVAQSPRYKIIEKRQSVAFWCNPISGHATLYWYQQILGQGPKLLIQFQNNGVVDDSQLPKDRFSAERLKGVDSTLKIQPAKLEDSAVYLCASKYSGKYEQYFGPGTRLTVT.

This CDR3 is CASSEFGQGSRNQPQHF. Written as DNA, the CDR3 is TGTGCCAGCAGTGAATTTGGACAGGGAAGCCGAAATCAGCCCCAGCATTTT. The chain has TRBV6-1 and TRBJ1-5, with 8 bases aligning to TRBD1. After removal of 2 bases from V and 4 bases from J, the junction contained 10 bases not matched to a gene. The CDR3 consists of 17 residues. CDR1 and CDR2 (germline): MNHNS, SASEGT.

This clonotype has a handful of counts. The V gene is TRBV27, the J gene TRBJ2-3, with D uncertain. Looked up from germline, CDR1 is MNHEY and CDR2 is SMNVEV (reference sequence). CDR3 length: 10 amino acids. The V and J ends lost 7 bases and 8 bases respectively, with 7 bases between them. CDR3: CASKAATQYF. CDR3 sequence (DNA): TGTGCCAGCAAGGCGGCTACGCAGTATTTT.

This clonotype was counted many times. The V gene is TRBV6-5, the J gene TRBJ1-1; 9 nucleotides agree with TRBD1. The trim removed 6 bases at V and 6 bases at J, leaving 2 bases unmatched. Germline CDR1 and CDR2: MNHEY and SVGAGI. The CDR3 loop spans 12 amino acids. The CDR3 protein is CASRRTGAEAFF. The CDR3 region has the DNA TGTGCCAGCAGGAGGACAGGGGCTGAAGCTTTCTTT.

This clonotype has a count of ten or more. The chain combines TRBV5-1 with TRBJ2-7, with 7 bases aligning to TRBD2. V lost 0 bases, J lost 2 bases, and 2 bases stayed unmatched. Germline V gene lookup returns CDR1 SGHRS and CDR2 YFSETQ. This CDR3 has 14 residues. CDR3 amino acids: CASSLAGGAYEQYF. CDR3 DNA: TGCGCCAGCAGCTTGGCGGGAGGCGCCTACGAGCAGTACTTC.

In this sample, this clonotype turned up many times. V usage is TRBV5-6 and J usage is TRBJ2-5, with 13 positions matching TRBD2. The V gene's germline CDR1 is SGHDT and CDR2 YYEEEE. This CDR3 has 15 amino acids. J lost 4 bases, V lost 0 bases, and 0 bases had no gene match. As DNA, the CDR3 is TGTGCCAGCAGCTTGGGGACTAGCGGGAGAGAGACCCAGTACTTC. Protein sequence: CASSLGTSGRETQYF.

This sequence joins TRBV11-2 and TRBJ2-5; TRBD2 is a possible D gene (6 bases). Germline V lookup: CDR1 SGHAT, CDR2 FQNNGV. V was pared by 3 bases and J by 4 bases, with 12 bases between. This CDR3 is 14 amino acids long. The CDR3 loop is CASSFKAGRETQYF. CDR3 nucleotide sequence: TGTGCCAGCAGCTTTAAAGCGGGTCGAGAGACCCAGTACTTC.

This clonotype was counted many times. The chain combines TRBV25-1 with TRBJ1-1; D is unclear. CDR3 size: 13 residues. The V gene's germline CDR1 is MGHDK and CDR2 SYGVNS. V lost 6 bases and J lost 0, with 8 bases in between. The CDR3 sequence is CASRYGMNTEAFF. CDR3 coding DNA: TGTGCCAGCAGGTACGGGATGAACACTGAAGCTTTCTTT.

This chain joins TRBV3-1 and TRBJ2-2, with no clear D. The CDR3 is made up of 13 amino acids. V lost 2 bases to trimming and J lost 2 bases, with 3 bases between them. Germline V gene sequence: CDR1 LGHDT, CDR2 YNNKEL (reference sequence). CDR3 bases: TGTGCCAGCAGCCAACCAAACACCGGGGAGCTGTTTTTT. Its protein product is CASSQPNTGELFF.

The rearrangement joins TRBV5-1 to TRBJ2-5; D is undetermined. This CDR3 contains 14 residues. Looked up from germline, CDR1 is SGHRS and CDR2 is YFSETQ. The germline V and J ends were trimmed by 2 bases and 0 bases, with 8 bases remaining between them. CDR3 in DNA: TGCGCCAGCAGCTTCGGCGGAAACCAAGAGACCCAGTACTTC. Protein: CASSFGGNQETQYF. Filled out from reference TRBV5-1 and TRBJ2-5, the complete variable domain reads KAGVTQTPRYLIKTRGQQVTLSCSPISGHRSVSWYQQTPGQGLQFLFEYFSETQRNKGNFPGRFSGRQFSNSRSEMNVSTLELGDSALYLCASSFGGNQETQYFGPGTRLLVL.

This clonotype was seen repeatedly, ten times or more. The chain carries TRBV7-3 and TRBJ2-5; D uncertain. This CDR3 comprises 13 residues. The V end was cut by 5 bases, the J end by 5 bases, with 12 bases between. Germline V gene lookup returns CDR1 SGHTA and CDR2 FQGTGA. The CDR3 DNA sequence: TGTGCCAGCAGCCGAGGACCGGACGAGACCCAGTACTTC. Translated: CASSRGPDETQYF.

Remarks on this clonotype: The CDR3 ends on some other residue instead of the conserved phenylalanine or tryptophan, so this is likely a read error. The CDR3 sequence is CASSIPPTNSYEQYS. The CDR3 bases are TGTGCCAGTAGTATACCTCCGACAAATTCCTACGAGCAGTACTCC. The chain joins TRBV19 to TRBJ2-7, with D unclear. The CDR3 contains 15 residues. Germline assignment: CDR1 LNHDA and CDR2 SQIVND (reference sequence). Trimming shortened V by 2 bases and J by 1 base, and 12 bases separated the two germline ends.

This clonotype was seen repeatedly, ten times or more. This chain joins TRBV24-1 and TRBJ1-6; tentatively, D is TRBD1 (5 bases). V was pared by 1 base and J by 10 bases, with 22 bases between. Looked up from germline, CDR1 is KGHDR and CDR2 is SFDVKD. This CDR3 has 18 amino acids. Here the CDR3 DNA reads TGTGCCACCAGTGATTTACCCAAAGGGACGGGGGTCTCCTCACCCCTCCACTTT. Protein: CATSDLPKGTGVSSPLHF.

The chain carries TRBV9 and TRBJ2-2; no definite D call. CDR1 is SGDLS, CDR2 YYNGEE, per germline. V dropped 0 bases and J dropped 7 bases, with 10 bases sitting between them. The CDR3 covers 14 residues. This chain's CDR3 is CASSVVVGGGELFF. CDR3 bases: TGTGCCAGCAGCGTAGTTGTGGGTGGCGGGGAGCTGTTTTTT.

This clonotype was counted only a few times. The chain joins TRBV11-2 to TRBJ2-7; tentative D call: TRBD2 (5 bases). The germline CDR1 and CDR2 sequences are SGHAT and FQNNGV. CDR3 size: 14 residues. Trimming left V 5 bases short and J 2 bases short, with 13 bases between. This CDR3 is CASSPLGGAYEQYF. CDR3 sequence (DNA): TGTGCCAGCAGCCCGCTCGGAGGCGCCTACGAGCAGTACTTC. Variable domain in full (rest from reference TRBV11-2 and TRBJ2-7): EAGVAQSPRYKIIEKRQSVAFWCNPISGHATLYWYQQILGQGPKLLIQFQNNGVVDDSQLPKDRFSAERLKGVDSTLKIQPAKLEDSAVYLCASSPLGGAYEQYFGPGTRLTVT.

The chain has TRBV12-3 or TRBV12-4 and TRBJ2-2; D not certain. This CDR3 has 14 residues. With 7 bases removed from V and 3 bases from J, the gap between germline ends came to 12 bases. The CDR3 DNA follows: TGTGCCAGCACCCTTTACTCGGACACCGGGGAGCTGTTTTTT. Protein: CASTLYSDTGELFF.

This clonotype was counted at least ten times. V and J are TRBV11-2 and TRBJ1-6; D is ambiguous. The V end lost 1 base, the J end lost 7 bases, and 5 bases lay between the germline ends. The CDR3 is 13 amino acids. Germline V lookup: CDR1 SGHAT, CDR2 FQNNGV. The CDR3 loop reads CASSLVGNSPLHF. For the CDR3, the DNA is TGTGCCAGCAGCTTAGTGGGCAATTCACCCCTCCACTTT.

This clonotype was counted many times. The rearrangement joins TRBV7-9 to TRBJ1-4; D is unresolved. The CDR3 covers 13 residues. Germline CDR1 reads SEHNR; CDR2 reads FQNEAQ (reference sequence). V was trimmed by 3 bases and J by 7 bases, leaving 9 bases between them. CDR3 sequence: CASSFAGVEKLFF. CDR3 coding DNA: TGTGCCAGCAGCTTCGCCGGGGTTGAAAAACTGTTTTTT.

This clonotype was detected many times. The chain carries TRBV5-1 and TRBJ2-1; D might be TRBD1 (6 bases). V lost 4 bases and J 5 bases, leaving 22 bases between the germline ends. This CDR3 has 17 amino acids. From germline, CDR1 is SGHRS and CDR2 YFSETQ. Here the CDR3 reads CASSISGTNFINNEQFF. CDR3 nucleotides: TGCGCCAGCAGCATCTCCGGGACAAATTTTATTAACAATGAGCAGTTCTTC.